The T cell receptor beta chain described here comes from a study of T cell responses to AZD1222 COVID-19 vaccine. Study-wide findings and caveats: White British ancestry dominated among donors, who included more females, and clonal diversity was possibly underestimated. Compared with day 0, the breadth and depth of the Spike-specific TCR repertoire rose significantly after two doses of AZD1222. Only a handful of AZD1222 recipients were seropositive at baseline.

This clone was observed once. The antigen is unknown. From germline, CDR1 is MNHEY and CDR2 SVGAGI. Unmatched junction bases numbered 4, after V lost 6 bases and J lost 5 bases. This CDR3 has 15 amino acids. Produced via immunoSEQ multiplex PCR; TCRdb's table is partial and in-frame only. This sample carries under 150,000 clones, just over 90% of them seen once, and the ten largest clones take about 1.8%. The rearrangement links TRBV6-5 to TRBJ1-6; TRBD1 aligns across 10 bases. The source material was peripheral blood, sampled 28 days after the second AZD1222 dose. This clonotype was sampled from an adult who received the AZD1222 COVID-19 vaccine. The CDR3 DNA is TGTGCCAGCAGCTCTGGGACAGGGGATAATTCACCCCTCCACTTT. Translating it yields CASSSGTGDNSPLHF.